This passage covers 5 T cell receptor beta chains from one sample sequenced in a study of blood T cell repertoires in COVID-19. Profiling relied on immunoSEQ multiplex PCR, and the TCRdb table lists in-frame clones only, not all of them. The sample shows roughly 300,000 clones, 80% to 95% of them seen only once. Sequences were obtained from peripheral blood. The receptors originated from a woman in her thirties with COVID-19, enrolled during active disease.

In this sample, this clone turned up once. The V call is TRBV30, the J call TRBJ1-6; 9 nucleotides match TRBD1. CDR3 length: 14 residues. Germline loops: CDR1 GTSNPN, CDR2 SVGIG (reference sequence). With V trimmed by 7 bases and J by 9 bases, 10 bases remained unmatched. CDR3 sequence (DNA): TGTGCCTCCGAGGGGGGACAGGGTAGTTCACCCCTCCACTTT. Protein sequence: CASEGGQGSSPLHF.

The chain is built from TRBV21-1 and TRBJ1-5. TRBV21-1 is reported as a pseudogene. The CDR3 extends over 17 amino acids. The CDR3 loop reads CASGRGKGGAPNQPQHF. CDR3 nucleotide sequence: TGTGCCAGCGGCCGGGGGAAGGGGGGGGCTCCGAATCAGCCCCAGCATTTT.

The chain has TRBV2 and TRBJ1-1; 7 nucleotides agree with TRBD1. The germline gives CDR1 SNHLY, CDR2 FYNNEI. This CDR3 region has 13 residues. V trimming: 6 bases; J trimming: 1 base; junction bases outside the gene matches: 2. For the CDR3, the DNA is TGTGCCAGCAGGGGACAGCCGAACACTGAAGCTTTCTTT. Translating it yields CASRGQPNTEAFF. Filled out from reference TRBV2 and TRBJ1-1, the complete variable domain reads EPEVTQTPSHQVTQMGQEVILRCVPISNHLYFYWYRQILGQKVEFLVSFYNNEISEKSEIFDDQFSVERPDGSNFTLKIRSTKLEDSAMYFCASRGQPNTEAFFGQGTRLTVV.

The chain links TRBV10-3 to TRBJ1-6, with 8 positions matching TRBD1. Looked up from germline, CDR1 is ENHRY and CDR2 is SYGVKD. CDR3 length: 14 residues. V trimming: 6 bases; J trimming: 8 bases; junction bases outside the gene matches: 6. The CDR3 DNA sequence: TGTGCCATCAGCGTCAGGGGGCAGGATTCACCCCTCCACTTT. Protein sequence: CAISVRGQDSPLHF.

The chain links TRBV5-4 to TRBJ2-1; TRBD2 might be the D (5 bases). There are 13 residues in the CDR3. Trimming shortened V by 4 bases and J by 6 bases, and 11 bases separated the two germline ends. The germline V gene encodes CDR1 SGHNT and CDR2 YYREEE (reference sequence). CDR3 nucleotides: TGTGCCAGCAGCCTCGGACTCCCCAATGAGCAGTTCTTC. Translated: CASSLGLPNEQFF.